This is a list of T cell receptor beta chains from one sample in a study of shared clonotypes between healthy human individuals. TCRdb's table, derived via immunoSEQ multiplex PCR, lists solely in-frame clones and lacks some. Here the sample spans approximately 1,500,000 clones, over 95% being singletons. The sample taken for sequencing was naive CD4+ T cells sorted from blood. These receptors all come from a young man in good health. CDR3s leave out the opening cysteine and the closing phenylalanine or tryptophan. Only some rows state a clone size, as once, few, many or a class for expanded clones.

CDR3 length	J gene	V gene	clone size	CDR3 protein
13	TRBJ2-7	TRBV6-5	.	ASRLRDRYSYEQY
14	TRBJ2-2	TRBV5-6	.	ASSLAAPENTGELF
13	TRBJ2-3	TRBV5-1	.	ASSLFGLSTDTQY
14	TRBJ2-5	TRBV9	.	ASSLKPGTAEETQY
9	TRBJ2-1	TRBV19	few	ASSIVNEQF
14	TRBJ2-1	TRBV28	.	ASSPKGSGSLNEQF
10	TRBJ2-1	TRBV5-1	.	ASSLQGNEQF
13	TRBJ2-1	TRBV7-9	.	ASSQQRDSYNEQF
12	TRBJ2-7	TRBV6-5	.	ASSHRTGEGEQY
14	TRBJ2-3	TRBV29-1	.	SVGAPTSGSTDTQY
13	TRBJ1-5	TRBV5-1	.	ASSLGPQVGQPQH
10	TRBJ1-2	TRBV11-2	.	ASSFAAGGYT
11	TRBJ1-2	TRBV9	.	ASSHTGTYGYT
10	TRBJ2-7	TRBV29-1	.	SVGAPGYEQY
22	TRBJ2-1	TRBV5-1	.	ASSRRDRGSAGRISAVSYNEQF
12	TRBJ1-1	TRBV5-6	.	ASRRDRRDTEAF
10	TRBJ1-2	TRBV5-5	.	ASSWGQEGYT
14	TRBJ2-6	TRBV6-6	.	ASRSGLTSGANVLT
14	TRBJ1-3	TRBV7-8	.	ASSDRRGSRGNTIY
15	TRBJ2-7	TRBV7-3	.	ASSRDRTSGSLGEQY
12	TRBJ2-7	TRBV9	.	ASKTGAKAYEQY
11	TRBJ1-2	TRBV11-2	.	ASSRGVGDGYT
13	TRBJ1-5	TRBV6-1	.	ASTATTYSNQPQH
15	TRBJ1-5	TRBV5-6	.	ASSLGQQVQSNQPQH
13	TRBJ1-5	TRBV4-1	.	ASSQVGTGNQPQH
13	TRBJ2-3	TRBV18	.	ASSPSSLREYTQY
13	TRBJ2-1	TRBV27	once	ASGQHPSSYNEQF
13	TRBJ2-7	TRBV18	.	ASSPSGQGTYEQY
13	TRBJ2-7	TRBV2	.	ASSEGRPNSYEQY
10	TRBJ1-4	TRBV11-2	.	ASSLVNEKLF
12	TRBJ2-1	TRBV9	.	ASSVGSSNNEQF
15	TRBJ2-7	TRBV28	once	ASTATSGKWFSYEQY
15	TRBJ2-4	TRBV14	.	ASSHLGQGNAKNIQY
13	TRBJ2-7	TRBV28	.	ASSSIGTGYNEQY
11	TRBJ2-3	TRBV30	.	AWSQQGTDTQY
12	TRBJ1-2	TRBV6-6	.	ASSYRQGDYGYT
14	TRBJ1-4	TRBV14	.	ASSHLDWVRREKLF
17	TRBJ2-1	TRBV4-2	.	ASSQDPGSSGGFYNEQF
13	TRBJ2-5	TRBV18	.	ASSPQAGDGETQY
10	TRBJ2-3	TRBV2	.	AGNDRGDTQY
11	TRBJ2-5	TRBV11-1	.	ASSPDSQETQY
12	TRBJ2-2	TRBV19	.	ASRGLAPTGELF
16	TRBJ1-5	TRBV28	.	ASSLPPSRGQGAQPQH
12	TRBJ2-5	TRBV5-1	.	ASSFGLAEETQY
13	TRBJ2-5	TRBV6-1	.	ASSTRTGYAETQY
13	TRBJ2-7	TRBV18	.	ASSPLPGTVYEQY
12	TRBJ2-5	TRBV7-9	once	ASSPRTEQETQY
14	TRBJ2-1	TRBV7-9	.	ASSLRQGGPGDEQF
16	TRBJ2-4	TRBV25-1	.	ASTLRQGPFLAKNIQY
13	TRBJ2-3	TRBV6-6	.	ASSYRSGRGDTQY
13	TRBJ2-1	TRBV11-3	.	ASSSTGTSIGEQF
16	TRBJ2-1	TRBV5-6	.	ASSSRLNEPLSYNEQF